The clone carrying this T cell receptor (beta chain) was recorded at least ten times. The data stem from a study of naive and memory T cell subsets. The CDR3 spans 16 residues. The V and J ends lost 4 bases and 4 bases respectively, with 17 bases between them. Germline V gene lookup returns CDR1 MDHEN and CDR2 SYDVKM. Both TRBC1 and TRBC2 were covered by a beta constant-region primer of two equimolar oligonucleotides. TCRdb reanalysed the UMI-ligation and nested PCR reads using MiXCR and keeps one entry per CDR3 protein. Of tens of thousands of distinct CDR3 sequences in the sample, over 7% are singletons; the top ten hold around 1.7%.

Sequencing used central memory CD4+ T cells from blood. The receptor was isolated from a human donor in good health. V usage is TRBV28 and J usage is TRBJ1-5; D is perhaps TRBD1 (5 bases). CDR3 residues: CASSSGTLMWNQPQHF. CDR3 DNA sequence: TGTGCCAGCAGTTCCGGGACGCTAATGTGGAATCAGCCCCAGCATTTT.